This TCR beta chain stems from a study of blood T cells in healthy people across ages. Remarks on this clonotype: The antigen is not known.

A J-beta primer mix and a sample-barcoded 5' primer were used in a second PCR of about 7 to 11 cycles. A template-switch adaptor that had 12 random nucleotides put a tag on each cDNA molecule. MiXCR, run by TCRdb on the 5' RACE reads, gives a single entry per CDR3 protein. The sample holds around 800,000 distinct CDR3 sequences; approximately 44% are singletons and the top ten take approximately 20%. In terms of origin and age, donors were healthy Caucasian individuals from Russia aged roughly 6 to 95. General study findings and limits: The fall in TCR beta diversity per million T cells was roughly linear with age. Whereas aged donors had fewer naive CD4+ cells, long-lived donors had more of them and higher diversity.

The sequenced sample was blood. The receptor's source is a man aged 55-75 years in good health.

CDR3 sequence (DNA): TGTGCCAGCACCATGGTAGCGGGGGGGCCGAATGAGCAGTTCTTC. Protein sequence: CASTMVAGGPNEQFF. The chain combines TRBV7-9 with TRBJ2-1; 11 bases are a match to TRBD2. Germline V gives CDR1 SEHNR, CDR2 FQNEAQ (reference sequence). The CDR3 is 15 amino acids. J gave up 7 bases and V 7 bases, and 9 bases lay outside the gene matches. The whole variable domain, filled in from reference TRBV7-9 and TRBJ2-1, reads DTGVSQNPRHKITKRGQNVTFRCDPISEHNRLYWYRQTLGQGPEFLTYFQNEAQLEKSRLLSDRFSAERPKGSFSTLEIQRTEQGDSAMYLCASTMVAGGPNEQFFGPGTRLTVL.